This TCR beta chain was captured in a study of shared clonotypes between healthy human individuals. Only in-frame clones appear in the TCRdb table, and some are missing; sequencing was by immunoSEQ multiplex PCR. The sample includes roughly 2.5 million clones, around nine tenths seen only once; the top ten take about 0.13%. Regarding the study as a whole: Genetic and exposure-history diversity was limited by the small donor number. Sampling included only blood; tissue repertoires likely differ.

With regard to this clone: Its antigen remains unidentified.

Unmatched junction bases numbered 13, after V lost 1 base and J lost 4 bases. The CDR3 spans 18 residues. The germline CDR1 and CDR2 sequences are SEHNR and FQNEAQ (reference sequence). Sequenced sample: naive CD4+ T cells sorted from blood. Regarding subset: CD45RA+ positively selected. This rearrangement joins TRBV7-9 to TRBJ1-2, with 9 bases that match TRBD1. The sequence derives from a man aged 18 to 29 in good health. The CDR3 spells CASSLDGPFTGGSYGYTF. The CDR3 DNA is TGTGCCAGCAGCTTAGACGGCCCTTTTACAGGGGGCAGCTATGGCTACACCTTC.